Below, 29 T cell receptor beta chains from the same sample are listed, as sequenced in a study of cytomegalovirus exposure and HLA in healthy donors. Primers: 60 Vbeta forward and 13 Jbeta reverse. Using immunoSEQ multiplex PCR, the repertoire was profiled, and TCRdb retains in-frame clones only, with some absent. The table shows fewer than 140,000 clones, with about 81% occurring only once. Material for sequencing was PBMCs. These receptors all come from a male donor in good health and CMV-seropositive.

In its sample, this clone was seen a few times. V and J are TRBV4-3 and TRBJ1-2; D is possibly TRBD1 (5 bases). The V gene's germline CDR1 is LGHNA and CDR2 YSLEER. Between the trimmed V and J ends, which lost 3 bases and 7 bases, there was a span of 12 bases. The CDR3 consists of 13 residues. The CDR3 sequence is CASSQEDRAGYTF. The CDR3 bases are TGCGCCAGCAGCCAGGAAGACAGAGCTGGCTACACCTTC.

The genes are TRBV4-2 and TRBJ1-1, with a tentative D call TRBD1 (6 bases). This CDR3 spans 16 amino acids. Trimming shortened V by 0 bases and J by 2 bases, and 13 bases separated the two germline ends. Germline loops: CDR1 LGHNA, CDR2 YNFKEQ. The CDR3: CASSQDFQGPNTEAFF. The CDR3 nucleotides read TGTGCCAGCAGCCAAGATTTTCAGGGGCCTAACACTGAAGCTTTCTTT.

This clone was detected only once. The CDR3 spells CAWSVRGDPADGYTF. The CDR3 DNA reads TGTGCCTGGAGTGTACGGGGGGACCCCGCGGATGGCTACACCTTC. The chain uses TRBV30 and TRBJ1-2; TRBD1 is a possible D gene (5 bases). V was cut by 0 bases and J by 6 bases, with 17 bases left in between. Germline V CDR1 and CDR2: GTSNPN, SVGIG (reference sequence). CDR3 length: 15 amino acids.

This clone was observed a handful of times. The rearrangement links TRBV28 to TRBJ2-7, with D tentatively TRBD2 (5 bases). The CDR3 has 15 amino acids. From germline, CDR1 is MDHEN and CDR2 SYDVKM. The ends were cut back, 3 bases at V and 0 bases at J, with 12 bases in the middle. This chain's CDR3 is CASSFSSRSSYEQYF. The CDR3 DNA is TGTGCCAGCAGTTTCTCTAGCAGAAGCTCCTACGAGCAGTACTTC.

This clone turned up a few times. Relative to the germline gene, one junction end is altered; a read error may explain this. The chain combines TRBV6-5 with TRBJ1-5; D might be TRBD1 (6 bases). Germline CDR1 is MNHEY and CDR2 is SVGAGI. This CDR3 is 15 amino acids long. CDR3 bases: TGTGCCAGCAGTTCAGACAGGCCGGGCAATCAGCCCCAGAATTTT. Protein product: CASSSDRPGNQPQNF.

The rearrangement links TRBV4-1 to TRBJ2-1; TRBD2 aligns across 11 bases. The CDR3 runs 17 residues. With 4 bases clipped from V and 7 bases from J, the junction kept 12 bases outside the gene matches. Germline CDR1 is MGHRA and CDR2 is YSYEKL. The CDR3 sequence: CASSLTSGSVGGNEQFF. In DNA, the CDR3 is TGCGCCAGCAGCCTTACTAGCGGGAGTGTCGGTGGGAATGAGCAGTTCTTC.

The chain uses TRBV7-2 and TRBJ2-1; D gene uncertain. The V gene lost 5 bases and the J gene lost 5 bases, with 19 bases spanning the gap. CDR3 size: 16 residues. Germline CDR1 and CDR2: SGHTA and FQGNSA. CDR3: CASSVRRLDKNNEQFF. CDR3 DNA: TGTGCCAGCAGCGTTCGTCGACTGGATAAAAACAATGAGCAGTTCTTC.

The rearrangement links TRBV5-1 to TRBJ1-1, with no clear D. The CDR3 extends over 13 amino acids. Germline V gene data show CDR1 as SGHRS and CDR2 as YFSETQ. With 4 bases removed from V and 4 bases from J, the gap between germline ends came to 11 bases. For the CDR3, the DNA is TGCGCCAGCAGCCGACTCGAACCCACTGAAGCTTTCTTT. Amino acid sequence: CASSRLEPTEAFF.

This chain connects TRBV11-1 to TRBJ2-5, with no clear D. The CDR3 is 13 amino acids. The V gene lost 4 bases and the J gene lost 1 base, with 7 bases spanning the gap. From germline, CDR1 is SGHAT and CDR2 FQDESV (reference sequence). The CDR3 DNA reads TGTGCCAGCAGCTGGGCACCCCAAGAGACCCAGTACTTC. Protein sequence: CASSWAPQETQYF.

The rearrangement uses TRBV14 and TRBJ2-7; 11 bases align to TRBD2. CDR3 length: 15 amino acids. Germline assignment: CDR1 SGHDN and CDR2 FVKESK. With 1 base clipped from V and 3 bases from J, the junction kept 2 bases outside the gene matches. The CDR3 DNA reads TGTGCCAGCAGCCAAGGACTAGCGGGGTTCTACGAGCAGTACTTC. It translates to CASSQGLAGFYEQYF. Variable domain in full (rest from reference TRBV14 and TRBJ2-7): EAGVTQFPSHSVIEKGQTVTLRCDPISGHDNLYWYRRVMGKEIKFLLHFVKESKQDESGMPNNRFLAERTGGTYSTLKVQPAELEDSGVYFCASSQGLAGFYEQYFGPGTRLTVT.

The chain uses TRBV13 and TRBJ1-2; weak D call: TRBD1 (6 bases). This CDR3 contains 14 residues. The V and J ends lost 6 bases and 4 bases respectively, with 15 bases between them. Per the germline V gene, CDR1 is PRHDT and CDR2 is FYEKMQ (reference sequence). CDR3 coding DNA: TGTGCCAGCAGGGGCGGGGGGCGCGGCTATGGCTACACCTTC. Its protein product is CASRGGGRGYGYTF.

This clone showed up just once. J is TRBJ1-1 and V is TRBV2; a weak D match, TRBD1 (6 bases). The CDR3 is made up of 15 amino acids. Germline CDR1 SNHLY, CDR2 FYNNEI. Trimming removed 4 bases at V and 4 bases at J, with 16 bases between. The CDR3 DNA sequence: TGTGCCAGCAGTGTCAGCGTGGGGGCGAGCACTGAAGCTTTCTTT. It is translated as CASSVSVGASTEAFF.

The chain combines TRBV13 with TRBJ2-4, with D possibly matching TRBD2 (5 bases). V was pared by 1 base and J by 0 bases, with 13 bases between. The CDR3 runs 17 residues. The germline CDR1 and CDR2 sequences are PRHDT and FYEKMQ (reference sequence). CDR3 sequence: CASSLVEEAIAKNIQYF. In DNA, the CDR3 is TGTGCCAGCAGCTTAGTGGAGGAAGCAATAGCCAAAAACATTCAGTACTTC.

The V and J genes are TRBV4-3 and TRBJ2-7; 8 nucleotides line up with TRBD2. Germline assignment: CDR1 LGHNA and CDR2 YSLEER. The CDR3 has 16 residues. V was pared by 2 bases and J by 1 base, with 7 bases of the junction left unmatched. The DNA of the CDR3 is TGCGCCAGCAGCCAAACCAGGACTAGCCTTTCCTACGAGCAGTACTTC. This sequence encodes CASSQTRTSLSYEQYF.

The CDR3 is CASSLLGAYEQYF. The CDR3 bases are TGTGCCAGCAGTTTGCTGGGAGCTTACGAGCAGTACTTC. V and J are TRBV27 and TRBJ2-7, with D possibly being TRBD2 (5 bases). V lost 3 bases and J 4 bases, leaving 10 bases between the germline ends. The CDR3 is 13 residues long. CDR1 MNHEY and CDR2 SMNVEV come from the germline V gene (reference sequence).

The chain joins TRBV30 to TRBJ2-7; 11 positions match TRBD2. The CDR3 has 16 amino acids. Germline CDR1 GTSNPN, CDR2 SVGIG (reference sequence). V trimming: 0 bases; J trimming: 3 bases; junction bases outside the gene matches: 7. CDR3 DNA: TGTGCCTGGAGTGTACTAGCGGGAGTCAGGAGCTACGAGCAGTACTTC. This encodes CAWSVLAGVRSYEQYF.

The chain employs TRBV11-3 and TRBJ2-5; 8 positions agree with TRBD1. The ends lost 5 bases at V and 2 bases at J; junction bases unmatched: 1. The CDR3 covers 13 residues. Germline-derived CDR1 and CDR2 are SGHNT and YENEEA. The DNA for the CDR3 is TGTGCCAGCAGCCGGGACAGGCAAGAGACCCAGTACTTC. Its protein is CASSRDRQETQYF.

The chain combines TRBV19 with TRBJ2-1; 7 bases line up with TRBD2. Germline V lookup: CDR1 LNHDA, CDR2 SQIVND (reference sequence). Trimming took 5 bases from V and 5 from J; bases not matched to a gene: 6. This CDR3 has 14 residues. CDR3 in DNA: TGTGCCAGTAGTCGCCAGCGGGGCGACAATGAGCAGTTCTTC. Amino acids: CASSRQRGDNEQFF.

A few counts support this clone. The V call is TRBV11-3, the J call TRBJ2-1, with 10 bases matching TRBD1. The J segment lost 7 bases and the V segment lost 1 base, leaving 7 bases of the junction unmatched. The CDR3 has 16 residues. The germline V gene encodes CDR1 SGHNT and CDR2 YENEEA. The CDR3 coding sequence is TGTGCCAGCAGCTTAGGATCGGGACAGGGGCGAAATGAGCAGTTCTTC. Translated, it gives CASSLGSGQGRNEQFF. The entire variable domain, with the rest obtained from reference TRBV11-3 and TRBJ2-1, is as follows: EAGVVQSPRYKIIEKKQPVAFWCNPISGHNTLYWYLQNLGQGPELLIRYENEEAVDDSQLPKDRFSAERLKGVDSTLKIQPAELGDSAVYLCASSLGSGQGRNEQFFGPGTRLTVL.

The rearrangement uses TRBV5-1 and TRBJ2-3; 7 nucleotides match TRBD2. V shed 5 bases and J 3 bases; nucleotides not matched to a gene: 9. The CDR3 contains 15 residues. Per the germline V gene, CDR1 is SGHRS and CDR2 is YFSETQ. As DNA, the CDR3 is TGCGCCAGCAGGGGCGGGAGCAGTGCGACAGATACGCAGTATTTT. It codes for CASRGGSSATDTQYF.

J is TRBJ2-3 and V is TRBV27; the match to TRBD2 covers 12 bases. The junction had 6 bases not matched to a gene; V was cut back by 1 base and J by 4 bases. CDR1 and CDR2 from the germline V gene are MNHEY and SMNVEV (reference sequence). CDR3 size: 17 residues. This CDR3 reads CASSLYKLAGGPDTQYF. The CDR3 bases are TGTGCCAGCAGTTTATATAAACTAGCGGGGGGACCAGATACGCAGTATTTT.

The CDR3 DNA follows: TGTGCCAGCAGACCGCTGACAGGGAGCTCTGGAAACACCATATATTTT. Translation: CASRPLTGSSGNTIYF. The chain links TRBV7-8 to TRBJ1-3; 7 bases are shared with TRBD1. This CDR3 has 16 residues. Germline assignment: CDR1 SGHVS and CDR2 FQNEAQ. Trimming removed 6 bases from V and 0 bases from J; junction bases left unmatched: 8. Full variable domain (outside the CDR3, taken from reference TRBV7-8 and TRBJ1-3): GAGVSQSPRYKVAKRGQDVALRCDPISGHVSLFWYQQALGQGPEFLTYFQNEAQLDKSGLPSDRFFAERPEGSVSTLKIQRTQQEDSAVYLCASRPLTGSSGNTIYFGEGSWLTVV.

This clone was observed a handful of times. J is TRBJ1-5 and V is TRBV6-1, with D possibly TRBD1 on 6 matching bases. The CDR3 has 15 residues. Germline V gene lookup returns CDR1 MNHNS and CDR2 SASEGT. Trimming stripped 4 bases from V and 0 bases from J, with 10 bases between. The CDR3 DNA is TGTGCCAGCAGTGGCGGGGGGCCTAGCAATCAGCCCCAGCATTTT. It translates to CASSGGGPSNQPQHF.

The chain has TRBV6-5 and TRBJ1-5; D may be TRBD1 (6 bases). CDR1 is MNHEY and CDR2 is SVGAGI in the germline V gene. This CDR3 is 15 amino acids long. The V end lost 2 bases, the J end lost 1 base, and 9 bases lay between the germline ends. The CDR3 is CASSYRGTSNQPQHF. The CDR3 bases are TGTGCCAGCAGTTACAGGGGGACGAGCAATCAGCCCCAGCATTTT.

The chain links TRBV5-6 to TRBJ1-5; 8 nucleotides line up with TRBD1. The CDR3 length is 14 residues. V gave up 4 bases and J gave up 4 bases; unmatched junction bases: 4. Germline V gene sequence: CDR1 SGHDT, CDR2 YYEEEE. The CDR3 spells CASSRRDRNQPQHF. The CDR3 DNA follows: TGTGCCAGCAGCCGCCGGGACAGGAATCAGCCCCAGCATTTT. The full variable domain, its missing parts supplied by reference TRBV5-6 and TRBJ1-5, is DAGVTQSPTHLIKTRGQQVTLRCSPKSGHDTVSWYQQALGQGPQFIFQYYEEEERQRGNFPDRFSGHQFPNYSSELNVNALLLGDSALYLCASSRRDRNQPQHFGDGTRLSIL.

CDR3 in DNA: TGTGCCAGCAGCGACACTGGGAATTCACCCCTCCACTTT. As protein: CASSDTGNSPLHF. The rearrangement joins TRBV7-3 to TRBJ1-6; D unresolved. Germline values: CDR1 SGHTA, CDR2 FQGTGA. The CDR3 is 13 residues long. The ends were cut back, 5 bases at V and 7 bases at J, with 9 bases in the middle.

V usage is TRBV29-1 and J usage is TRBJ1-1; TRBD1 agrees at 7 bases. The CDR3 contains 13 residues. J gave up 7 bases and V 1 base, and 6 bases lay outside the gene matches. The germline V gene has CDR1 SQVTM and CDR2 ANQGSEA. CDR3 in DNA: TGCAGCGTTGAAGGGGGGGACAGTAATGAAGCTTTCTTT. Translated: CSVEGGDSNEAFF.

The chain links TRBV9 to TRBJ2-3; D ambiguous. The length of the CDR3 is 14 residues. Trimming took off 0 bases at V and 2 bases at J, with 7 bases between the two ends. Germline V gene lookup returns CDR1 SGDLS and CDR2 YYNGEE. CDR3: CASSVAIATDTQYF. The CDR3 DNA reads TGTGCCAGCAGCGTAGCAATAGCCACAGATACGCAGTATTTT. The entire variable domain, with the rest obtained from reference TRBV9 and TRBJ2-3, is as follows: DSGVTQTPKHLITATGQRVTLRCSPRSGDLSVYWYQQSLDQGLQFLIQYYNGEERAKGNILERFSAQQFPDLHSELNLSSLELGDSALYFCASSVAIATDTQYFGPGTRLTVL.

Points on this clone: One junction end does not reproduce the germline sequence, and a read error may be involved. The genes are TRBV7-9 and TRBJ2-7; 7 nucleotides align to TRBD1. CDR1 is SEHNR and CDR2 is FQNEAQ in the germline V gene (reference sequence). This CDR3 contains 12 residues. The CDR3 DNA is TGTTCCAGCAGCCACCACGGACAGGAAGAGTACTTC. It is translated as CSSSHHGQEEYF.